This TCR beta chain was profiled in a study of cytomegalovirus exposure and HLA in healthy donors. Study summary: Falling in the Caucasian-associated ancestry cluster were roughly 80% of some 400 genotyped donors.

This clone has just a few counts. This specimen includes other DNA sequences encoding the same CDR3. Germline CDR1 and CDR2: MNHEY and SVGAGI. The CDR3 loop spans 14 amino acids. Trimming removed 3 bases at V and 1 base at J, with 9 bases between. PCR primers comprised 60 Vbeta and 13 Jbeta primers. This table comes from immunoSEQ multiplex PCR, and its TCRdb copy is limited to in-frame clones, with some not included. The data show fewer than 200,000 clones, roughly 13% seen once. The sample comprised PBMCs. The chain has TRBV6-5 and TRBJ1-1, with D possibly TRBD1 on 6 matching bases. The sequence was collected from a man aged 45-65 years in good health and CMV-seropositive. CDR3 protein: CASSYSRGNTEAFF. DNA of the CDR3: TGTGCCAGCAGTTATTCCAGGGGGAACACTGAAGCTTTCTTT.